This T cell receptor (beta chain) is from a study of technical replicates of blood from a few donors. Here immunoSEQ multiplex PCR was the method, and the copy in TCRdb shows in-frame clones only, minus some. The table lists about 59,000 clones, 90% to 95% of them singletons. CDR1 is DFQATT and CDR2 is SNEGSKA in the germline V gene (reference sequence). CDR3 length: 11 residues. V lost 6 bases, J lost 9 bases, and 7 bases stayed unmatched. The chain uses TRBV20-1 and TRBJ2-7, with 8 bases identical to TRBD2. This clonotype was sampled from a human donor in good health. Some clones in this sample may be carry-over from other donors' samples. Sample: PBMCs. The CDR3: CSAAGRGGQYF. The CDR3, as DNA: TGCAGTGCAGCCGGGAGGGGTGGGCAGTACTTC.